The 3 T cell receptor beta chains listed next were all sequenced from one sample in a study of cytotoxic CD8 clonotypes in ibrutinib-treated CLL. Sequencing used immunoSEQ multiplex PCR; TCRdb keeps in-frame clones, though not all of them. Of some 170,000 clones listed, approximately 90% were seen once; the top ten hold roughly 3%. The sequenced sample was PBMCs, obtained at disease progression, from a patient treated with ibrutinib. These receptors originate from a human donor with chronic lymphocytic leukemia.

CDR3 sequence: CASTGQVSGNTIYF. CDR3 nucleotide sequence: TGTGCCAGCACCGGACAGGTTTCTGGAAACACCATATATTTT. The chain links TRBV11-2 to TRBJ1-3; 7 bases match TRBD1. The CDR3 loop spans 14 amino acids. CDR1 is SGHAT and CDR2 is FQNNGV in the germline V gene. V was clipped by 7 bases and J by 1 base; unmatched bases: 4.

The chain carries TRBV7-2 and TRBJ2-1, with D perhaps matching TRBD1 (6 bases). The CDR3 covers 16 residues. The germline gives CDR1 SGHTA, CDR2 FQGNSA. V was clipped by 7 bases and J by 4 bases, with 20 bases between them. The CDR3 nucleotides are TGTGCCAGCATCCCCATGGGGGCTACTCCTTACAATGAGCAGTTCTTC. The encoded protein is CASIPMGATPYNEQFF.

The V and J genes are TRBV6-5 and TRBJ1-2; D is ambiguous. The CDR3 has 14 residues. Germline CDR1 is MNHEY and CDR2 is SVGAGI. The V gene lost 0 bases and the J gene lost 3 bases, with 8 bases spanning the gap. The CDR3 DNA reads as TGTGCCAGCAGTTACTCGGGCTGGTACTATGGCTACACCTTC. Its protein product is CASSYSGWYYGYTF.